This T cell receptor beta chain came from a study of blood T cell repertoires in COVID-19. Study information: COVID-19 samples, acute and convalescent, were from the United States, Italy and Spain.

CDR1 is PRHDT, CDR2 FYEKMQ, per germline (reference sequence). Trimming took 5 bases from V and 3 from J, leaving 7 bases between them. There are 12 residues in the CDR3. Method: immunoSEQ multiplex PCR; TCRdb's copy keeps in-frame clones and lacks some. Altogether approximately 210,000 clones are present, 84% being singletons, with the ten largest covering 10%. A Seattle source enrolled patients during active infection and followed them longitudinally. The chain is built from TRBV13 and TRBJ1-2, with D maybe TRBD1 (6 bases). The TCR was taken from an elderly woman with COVID-19, enrolled during active disease. The sample consisted of peripheral blood. The DNA for the CDR3 is TGTGCCAGCAGCAGGACAGACTATGGCTACACCTTC. Translated, it gives CASSRTDYGYTF.